This T cell receptor (beta chain) derives from a study of OX40 agonist ivuxolimab in advanced cancers. A word on this clone: Its antigen is undetermined.

Some clones are missing from TCRdb's copy, which holds only in-frame ones; the method was immunoSEQ multiplex PCR. The repertoire holds about 43,000 clones, around 86% seen once, with about 35% in the top ten. The CDR3 covers 14 residues. In germline, CDR1 is LNHDA, CDR2 SQIVND (reference sequence). Trimming removed 2 bases at V and 4 bases at J, with 11 bases between. Findings and caveats of the study: There were, on average, more expanded clones in CD8+ T cells than in CD4+. Partial responders receiving 0.1-3.0 mg/kg showed among the lowest clonal expansion. Expanded peripheral T-cell antigen specificity went undetermined.

The material was CD4+ or CD8+ T cells sorted from blood, obtained in a trial of the OX40 agonist ivuxolimab. The source of this sequence is an adult with an advanced solid tumor such as melanoma, head and neck, liver or kidney cancer. The chain employs TRBV19 and TRBJ1-2; possible D gene TRBD1, 5 bases. CDR3 in amino acids: CASSIITGVYGYTF. CDR3 sequence (DNA): TGTGCCAGTAGTATAATAACAGGAGTCTATGGCTACACCTTC.